Listed below are T cell receptor beta chains from one sample, sequenced in a study of T cell responses to AZD1222 COVID-19 vaccine. TCRdb's copy holds only in-frame clones and misses some; the assay was immunoSEQ multiplex PCR. The repertoire holds 150,000 to 200,000 clones, with around 89% as singletons. The sample was peripheral blood, taken 28 days after the second AZD1222 dose. The receptors were gathered from an adult who received the AZD1222 COVID-19 vaccine. Both conserved end residues are part of each CDR3. Each record gives: V gene, J gene, D gene, clone size, CDR3 DNA, CDR3 protein. D genes are given only for firm matches. Clone size is shown for a subset of rows, as once, few, many or a class of expanded clone.

TRBV7-9	TRBJ2-1	TRBD1	once	TGTGCCAGCAGCGCTTACAGGGGGGCTTACAATGAGCAGTTCTTC	CASSAYRGAYNEQFF
TRBV4-3	TRBJ2-6	TRBD1	-	TGCGCCAGCAGCCAAGGGACAGGGACTGGGGCCAACGTCCTGACTTTC	CASSQGTGTGANVLTF
TRBV18	TRBJ1-6	-	-	TGTGCCAGCTCACCAGACCCGCCTAATTCACCCCTCCACTTT	CASSPDPPNSPLHF
TRBV5-1	TRBJ1-3	TRBD1	once	TGCGCCAGCAGAAGTACGACAGGGATGGTTGGAAACACCATATATTTT	CASRSTTGMVGNTIYF
TRBV12-3/TRBV12-4	TRBJ1-5	-	-	TGTGCCAGCACAAAGTGGGGGGGACAGCCCCAGCATTTT	CASTKWGGQPQHF
TRBV7-9	TRBJ1-1	TRBD1	-	TGTGCCAGCAGCTTAGGGGGACAGCCCAGCCTGGGAGCTTTCTTT	CASSLGGQPSLGAFF
TRBV7-3	TRBJ2-6	-	-	TGTGCCAGCAGCCCCCAGGGGACTGGGGCCAACGTCCTGACTTTC	CASSPQGTGANVLTF
TRBV10-2	TRBJ2-7	-	-	TGCGCCAGCAGCGGGGGCTCCTCCTACGAGCAGTACTTC	CASSGGSSYEQYF
TRBV5-1	TRBJ2-1	-	few	TGCGCCAGCAGCCCCATGGGGAATGAGCAGTTCTTC	CASSPMGNEQFF
TRBV20-1	TRBJ1-1	-	-	TGCAGTGCTAGAGGAGCTGTTGAAGCTTTCTTT	CSARGAVEAFF
TRBV27	TRBJ2-5	TRBD2	-	TGTGCCAGCAGTTTAGTGTCGGGACTAGGCCAGACCCAGTACTTC	CASSLVSGLGQTQYF
TRBV6-5	TRBJ1-2	-	-	TGTGCCAGCAGTTCACGCCACCCTGAGGGCTACACCTTC	CASSSRHPEGYTF
TRBV3-1/TRBV3-2	TRBJ1-1	-	-	TGTGCCAGCAGCCAAGGGGTAATAGGGGCGCGGACTGAAGCTTTCTTT	CASSQGVIGARTEAFF
TRBV6-5	TRBJ2-7	TRBD1	-	TGTGCCAGCAGGCAGTACACGGGACAGGGTAACGAGCAGTACTTC	CASRQYTGQGNEQYF
TRBV11-2	TRBJ2-3	-	-	TGTGCCAGCAGTCCAAGACTGTCGGGGTTCACAGATACGCAGTATTTT	CASSPRLSGFTDTQYF
TRBV24-1	TRBJ2-2	TRBD1	-	TGTGCCACCAGTGACCCCGGGACAGGGATGGAGCTGTTTTTT	CATSDPGTGMELFF
TRBV7-8	TRBJ1-3	-	-	TGTGCCAGCAGCTTATCCGGGTACTCTGGAAACACCATATATTTT	CASSLSGYSGNTIYF
TRBV30	TRBJ1-5	TRBD1	-	TGTGCCTGGAGCGACAGGGTCAATCAGCCCCAGCATTTT	CAWSDRVNQPQHF
TRBV29-1	TRBJ1-6	-	-	TGCAGCGTTGCGGCCTCCTATAATTCACCCCTCCACTTT	CSVAASYNSPLHF
TRBV9	TRBJ1-3	-	-	TGTGCCAGCACCAAGGGGAGGGCCGCCCTCTCTGGAAACACCATATATTTT	CASTKGRAALSGNTIYF
TRBV4-3	TRBJ1-3	TRBD1	-	TGCGCCAGCAGCCAAGGTCACAGGGGTACTGGAAACACCATATATTTT	CASSQGHRGTGNTIYF
TRBV5-4	TRBJ1-1	-	-	TGTGCCAGCAGCTTCTTTCCTCCCCTTAATGGCCCTGAAGCTTTCTTT	CASSFFPPLNGPEAFF
TRBV6-6	TRBJ2-3	-	-	TGTGCCAGCAGTCCGCGCAGGGCAGATACGCAGTATTTT	CASSPRRADTQYF
TRBV2	TRBJ1-2	-	-	TGTGCCAGCAGGAGGGAAGGGGGGCACTATGGCTACACCTTC	CASRREGGHYGYTF
TRBV6-6	TRBJ1-4	-	-	TGTGCCAGCAAATTTAGGGGCAATGAAAAACTGTTTTTT	CASKFRGNEKLFF
TRBV6-5	TRBJ1-1	TRBD1	-	TGTGCCACCGGGGGGACAGGGTACACTGAAGCTTTCTTT	CATGGTGYTEAFF
TRBV12-3/TRBV12-4	TRBJ2-2	-	few	TGTGCCAGCAGTTTTGGTGCCGGGGAGCTGTTTTTT	CASSFGAGELFF
TRBV5-1	TRBJ1-1	-	-	TGCGCCAGCAGCGCCTCGGCAGTCGAAGGCACTGAAGCTTTCTTT	CASSASAVEGTEAFF
TRBV10-3	TRBJ1-5	TRBD1	-	TGTGCCATCAGTGAGTCGAACAGGGGCAGTCAGCCCCAGCATTTT	CAISESNRGSQPQHF
TRBV7-9	TRBJ2-2	TRBD1	-	TGTGCCAGCAGCTCGAGGACAGGGCGTACCACCGGGGAGCTGTTTTTT	CASSSRTGRTTGELFF
TRBV6-6	TRBJ1-4	-	-	TGTGCCAGCAGTTACCCCCCGGGTATGGATGAAAAACTGTTTTTT	CASSYPPGMDEKLFF
TRBV6-5	TRBJ2-7	-	-	TGTGCCAGCAGTTACGCCAGGGCCTACGAGCAGTACTTC	CASSYARAYEQYF
TRBV3-1/TRBV3-2	TRBJ1-5	-	-	TGTGCCAGCAGCCAAATAGGGGAGCAGCCCCAGCATTTT	CASSQIGEQPQHF
TRBV27	TRBJ2-7	-	-	TGTGCCAGCAGCCGAACAGGGATCGACGAGCAGTACTTC	CASSRTGIDEQYF
TRBV9	TRBJ2-1	TRBD1	-	TGTGCCAGCAGCGTTGGGACAGTGGACAATGAGCAGTTCTTC	CASSVGTVDNEQFF